The present TCR beta chain was sequenced within a study of cytomegalovirus exposure and HLA in healthy donors. Whole-study results and caveats: Per a later analysis, HLA-associated TCR beta chains showed more clonal expansion than other, equally common TCR beta chains. The study carried out a later analysis of TCR beta sequences. It associated 16,951 of them with specific HLA alleles at a false discovery rate of 0.05.

On this clone itself: Its antigen is still unknown.

V was clipped by 6 bases and J by 3 bases; unmatched bases: 8. Germline CDR1 and CDR2: SNHLY and FYNNEI. This CDR3 is 15 amino acids long. The PCR had 60 Vbeta and 13 Jbeta primers. Produced via immunoSEQ multiplex PCR; TCRdb's table is partial and in-frame only. The table has about 110,000 clones, roughly 80% seen once. V and J are TRBV2 and TRBJ1-2; 9 bases agree with TRBD1. This sequence was found in a man aged 25 to 40 in good health and CMV-seropositive. The sequenced sample was PBMCs. The CDR3 region is CASSDGQGSDYGYTF. The CDR3 nucleotides read TGTGCCAGCAGCGACGGACAGGGGTCGGACTATGGCTACACCTTC.